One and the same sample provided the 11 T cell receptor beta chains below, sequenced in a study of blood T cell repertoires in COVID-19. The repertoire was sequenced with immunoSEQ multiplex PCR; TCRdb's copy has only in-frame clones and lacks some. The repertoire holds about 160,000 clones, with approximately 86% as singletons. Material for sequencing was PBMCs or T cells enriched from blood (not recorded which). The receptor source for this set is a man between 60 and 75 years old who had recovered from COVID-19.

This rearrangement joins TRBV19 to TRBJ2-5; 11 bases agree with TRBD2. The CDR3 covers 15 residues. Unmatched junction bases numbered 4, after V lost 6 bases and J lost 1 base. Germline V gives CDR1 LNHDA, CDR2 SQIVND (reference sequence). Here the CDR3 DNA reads TGTGCCAGTAGAAGCCTAGCGGGGGGCCAAGAGACCCAGTACTTC. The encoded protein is CASRSLAGGQETQYF.

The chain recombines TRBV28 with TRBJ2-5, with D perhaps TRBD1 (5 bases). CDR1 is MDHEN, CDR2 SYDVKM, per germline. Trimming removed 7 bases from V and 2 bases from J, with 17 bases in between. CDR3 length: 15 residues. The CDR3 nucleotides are TGTGCCAGCACCTCAGGGTCTATTAGTCAAGAGACCCAGTACTTC. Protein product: CASTSGSISQETQYF.

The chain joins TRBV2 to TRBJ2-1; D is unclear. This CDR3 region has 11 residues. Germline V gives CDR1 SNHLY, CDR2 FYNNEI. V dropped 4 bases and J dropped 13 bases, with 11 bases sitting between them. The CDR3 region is CASSGGFHQFF. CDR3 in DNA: TGTGCCAGCAGTGGCGGTTTTCACCAGTTCTTC.

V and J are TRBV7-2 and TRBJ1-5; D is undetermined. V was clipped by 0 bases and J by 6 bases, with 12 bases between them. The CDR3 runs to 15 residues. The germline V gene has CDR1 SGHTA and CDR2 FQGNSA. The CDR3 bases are TGTGCCAGCAGCTTAGCCCCTTCCGGAGGTCAGCCCCAGCATTTT. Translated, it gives CASSLAPSGGQPQHF.

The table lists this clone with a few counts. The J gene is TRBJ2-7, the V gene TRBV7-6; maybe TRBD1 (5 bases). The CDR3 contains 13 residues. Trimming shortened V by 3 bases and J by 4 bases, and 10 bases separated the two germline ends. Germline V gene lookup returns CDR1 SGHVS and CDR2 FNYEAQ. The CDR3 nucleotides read TGTGCCAGCAGCTTGGAAGGGGTGTACGAGCAGTACTTC. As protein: CASSLEGVYEQYF. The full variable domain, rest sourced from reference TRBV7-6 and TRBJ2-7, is GAGVSQSPRYKVTKRGQDVALRCDPISGHVSLYWYRQALGQGPEFLTYFNYEAQQDKSGLPNDRFSAERPEGSISTLTIQRTEQRDSAMYRCASSLEGVYEQYFGPGTRLTVT.

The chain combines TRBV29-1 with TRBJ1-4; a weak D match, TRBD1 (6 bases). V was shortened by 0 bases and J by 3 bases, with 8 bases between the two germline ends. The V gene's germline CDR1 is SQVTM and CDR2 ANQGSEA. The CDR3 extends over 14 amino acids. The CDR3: CSVEEAGANEKLFF. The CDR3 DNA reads TGCAGCGTTGAAGAGGCAGGGGCTAATGAAAAACTGTTTTTT. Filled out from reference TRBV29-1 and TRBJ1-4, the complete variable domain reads SAVISQKPSRDICQRGTSLTIQCQVDSQVTMMFWYRQQPGQSLTLIATANQGSEATYESGFVIDKFPISRPNLTFSTLTVSNMSPEDSSIYLCSVEEAGANEKLFFGSGTQLSVL.

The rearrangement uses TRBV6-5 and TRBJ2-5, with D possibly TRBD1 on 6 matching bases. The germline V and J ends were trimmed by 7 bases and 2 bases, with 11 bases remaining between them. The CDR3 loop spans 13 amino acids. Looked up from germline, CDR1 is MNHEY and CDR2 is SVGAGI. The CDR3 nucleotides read TGTGCCAGCACGGTGACAGGACAAGAGACCCAGTACTTC. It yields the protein CASTVTGQETQYF.

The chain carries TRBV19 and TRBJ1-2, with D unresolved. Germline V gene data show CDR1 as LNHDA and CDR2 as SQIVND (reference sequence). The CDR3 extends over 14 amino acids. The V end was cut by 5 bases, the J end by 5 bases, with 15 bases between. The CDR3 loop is CASSSTGTGYGYTF. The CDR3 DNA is TGTGCCAGTAGTTCCACGGGCACGGGGTATGGCTACACCTTC.

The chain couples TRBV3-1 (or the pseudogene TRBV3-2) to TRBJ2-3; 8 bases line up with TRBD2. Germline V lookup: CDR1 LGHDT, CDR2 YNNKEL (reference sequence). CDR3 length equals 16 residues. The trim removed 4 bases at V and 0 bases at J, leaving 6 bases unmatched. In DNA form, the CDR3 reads TGTGCCAGCAGCCTTCTAGCGGGTTCTAGCACAGATACGCAGTATTTT. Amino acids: CASSLLAGSSTDTQYF.

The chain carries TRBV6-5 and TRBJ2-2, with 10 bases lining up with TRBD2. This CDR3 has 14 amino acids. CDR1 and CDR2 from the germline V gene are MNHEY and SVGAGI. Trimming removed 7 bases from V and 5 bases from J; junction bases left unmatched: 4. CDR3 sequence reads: CASTVAGGTGELFF. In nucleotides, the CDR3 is TGTGCCAGCACAGTAGCGGGGGGAACCGGGGAGCTGTTTTTT.

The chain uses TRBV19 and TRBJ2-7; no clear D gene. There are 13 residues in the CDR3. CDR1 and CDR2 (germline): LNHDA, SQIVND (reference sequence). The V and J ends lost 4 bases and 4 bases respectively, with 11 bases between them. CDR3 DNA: TGTGCCAGTAGTAAGCAGACGGAGTACGAGCAGTACTTC. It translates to CASSKQTEYEQYF.